Following are 14 T cell receptor beta chains from one sample sequenced in a study of cytomegalovirus exposure and HLA in healthy donors. This PCR relied on a set of 60 Vbeta primers and 13 Jbeta primers. Some clones are missing from TCRdb's copy, which holds only in-frame ones; the method was immunoSEQ multiplex PCR. The sample records a few hundred thousand clones, around 90% being singletons. Sequencing was done on a sample of PBMCs. The origin of the receptors is a girl aged 2 to 9 in good health and CMV-seronegative.

The genes are TRBV10-1 and TRBJ2-1; TRBD1 matches at 7 bases. Unmatched junction bases numbered 16, after V lost 9 bases and J lost 8 bases. The V gene's germline CDR1 is WNHNN and CDR2 SYGVQD (reference sequence). The length of the CDR3 is 15 residues. The CDR3 region is CASSAGTVFVDEQFF. CDR3 nucleotide sequence: TGCGCCAGTTCGGCCGGGACAGTCTTCGTAGATGAGCAGTTCTTC.

This chain uses TRBV7-3 with TRBJ2-7; TRBD1 is a possible D gene (6 bases). This CDR3 spans 13 amino acids. Germline V gene sequence: CDR1 SGHTA, CDR2 FQGTGA. V was shortened by 5 bases and J by 6 bases, with 14 bases between the two germline ends. CDR3 coding DNA: TGTGCCAGCAGCACGGCACAGGGCGGCGAGCAGTACTTC. Its protein product is CASSTAQGGEQYF.

The genes are TRBV10-1 and TRBJ2-1; possibly TRBD2 for D (5 bases). Trimming cost V 3 bases and J 12 bases, with 12 bases left between them. Germline-derived CDR1 and CDR2 are WNHNN and SYGVQD (reference sequence). This CDR3 spans 12 amino acids. CDR3 sequence (DNA): TGCGCCAGCAGTGATTTGGGAGAAGGGCAGTTCTTC. Protein sequence: CASSDLGEGQFF.

The chain has TRBV2 and TRBJ2-7; D might be TRBD2 (5 bases). The CDR3 extends over 12 amino acids. V lost 7 bases, J lost 3 bases, and 10 bases lay in between. The germline gives CDR1 SNHLY, CDR2 FYNNEI. CDR3 sequence: CASTEGGYEQYF. The CDR3 region has the DNA TGTGCCAGCACCGAAGGAGGCTACGAGCAGTACTTC.

CDR3 loop: CASSLEEINTEAFF. The DNA for the CDR3 is TGTGCCAGCAGCTTAGAGGAGATCAACACTGAAGCTTTCTTT. The genes are TRBV7-9 and TRBJ1-1; D not certain. The CDR3 length is 14 residues. V gave up 1 base and J gave up 2 bases, with 8 bases separating them. Germline CDR1 is SEHNR and CDR2 is FQNEAQ (reference sequence).

The genes are TRBV10-3 and TRBJ2-7, with D perhaps matching TRBD1 (7 bases). The CDR3 runs 20 residues. Trimming pared 0 bases from V and 3 bases from J, leaving 27 bases between. Germline CDR1 ENHRY, CDR2 SYGVKD. The CDR3 reads CAISESLNDRVAGGVYEQYF. CDR3 coding DNA: TGTGCCATCAGTGAGTCCCTTAACGACAGGGTGGCCGGAGGGGTCTACGAGCAGTACTTC.

CDR3: CASILKQNTGELFF. CDR3 DNA: TGTGCCAGTATTCTGAAACAGAACACCGGGGAGCTGTTTTTT. The chain employs TRBV19 and TRBJ2-2; no reliable D call. Germline CDR1 is LNHDA and CDR2 is SQIVND (reference sequence). V gave up 7 bases and J gave up 1 base, with 10 bases separating them. The CDR3 totals 14 residues.

This chain joins TRBV21-1 and TRBJ2-2; the table's TRBD1 call for D was not verified on the DNA. TRBV21-1 corresponds to a pseudogene. The CDR3 sequence is 15 residues long. CDR3 region: CASSTGQTNTGELFF. For the CDR3, the DNA is TGTGCCAGCAGCACTGGACAGACGAACACCGGGGAGCTGTTTTTT.

This chain uses TRBV4-3 with TRBJ1-2; the D is unclear. Looked up from germline, CDR1 is LGHNA and CDR2 is YSLEER. The ends were cut back, 1 base at V and 8 bases at J, with 17 bases in the middle. The CDR3 has 15 amino acids. The CDR3 loop is CASSQVTGFGDGYTF. CDR3 in DNA: TGCGCCAGCAGCCAAGTAACGGGGTTTGGAGACGGCTACACCTTC.

This chain joins TRBV6-1 and TRBJ2-7; 11 bases are shared with TRBD1. Germline values: CDR1 MNHNS, CDR2 SASEGT. J gave up 5 bases and V 8 bases, and 8 bases lay outside the gene matches. This CDR3 contains 14 residues. CDR3 bases: TGTGCCAGCGGACAGGACAGGGGGCTCCACGAGCAGTACTTC. This codes for CASGQDRGLHEQYF.

J is TRBJ2-1 and V is TRBV28; 10 bases are a match to TRBD1. Trimming cost V 5 bases and J 3 bases; bases outside gene matches: 1. Germline CDR1 is MDHEN and CDR2 is SYDVKM. The CDR3 has 14 amino acids. The CDR3 region has the DNA TGTGCCAGCAGTCGGGACAGGGGCTACAATGAGCAGTTCTTC. Its translation is CASSRDRGYNEQFF.

V usage is TRBV30 and J usage is TRBJ2-3; no definite D call. Germline-derived CDR1 and CDR2 are GTSNPN and SVGIG (reference sequence). V was pared by 5 bases and J by 4 bases, with 7 bases between. CDR3 size: 11 residues. The DNA of the CDR3 is TGTGCCTGGGTGAGGCCAGATACGCAGTATTTT. It codes for CAWVRPDTQYF. Using reference TRBV30 and TRBJ2-3 for the parts outside the CDR3, the full variable domain is SQTIHQWPATLVQPVGSPLSLECTVEGTSNPNLYWYRQAAGRGLQLLFYSVGIGQISSEVPQNLSASRPQDRQFILSSKKLLLSDSGFYLCAWVRPDTQYFGPGTRLTVL.

This chain uses TRBV5-4 with TRBJ1-3; D perhaps matches TRBD1 (5 bases). CDR3 length: 17 amino acids. The V end lost 1 base, the J end lost 2 bases, and 16 bases lay between the germline ends. CDR1 is SGHNT and CDR2 is YYREEE in the germline V gene (reference sequence). The CDR3 nucleotides are TGTGCCAGCAGCTTGATGGGTCAGGGATCAACTGGAAACACCATATATTTT. Translating it yields CASSLMGQGSTGNTIYF.

The chain carries TRBV2 and TRBJ2-5; 9 nucleotides match TRBD2. This CDR3 is built from 18 residues. Trimming at V came to 2 bases and at J to 5 bases, leaving 15 bases not matched to a gene. Germline CDR1 is SNHLY and CDR2 is FYNNEI. CDR3 protein: CASSESLLQAGGTETQYF. The DNA of the CDR3 is TGTGCCAGCAGTGAATCACTCCTACAAGCGGGGGGAACGGAGACCCAGTACTTC.